This TCR beta chain was observed in a study of cytomegalovirus exposure and HLA in healthy donors. The PCR was carried out with 60 Vbeta primers and 13 Jbeta primers. Per the study methods: A follow-up analysis tallied 60 million to 85 million unique TCR beta chains, 9 million to 11 million shared. Clones were sequenced by immunoSEQ multiplex PCR, and TCRdb holds only the in-frame ones, with some missing. That table is the source of V, J and clone size, and D and trimming were worked out from the DNA. The sample lists approximately 110,000 clones, 65% to 85% occurring once. V trimming: 5 bases; J trimming: 7 bases; junction bases outside the gene matches: 6. This CDR3 contains 16 residues. The germline CDR1 and CDR2 sequences are LNHDA and SQIVND (reference sequence). Study-level results: The study designated 164 TCR beta chains cytomegalovirus-associated.

On this clone itself: Antigen unknown.

This chain uses TRBV19 with TRBJ2-1; 15 positions agree with TRBD2. The TCR originated in a man aged 45-60 years in good health and CMV-seronegative. Sequencing was carried out using PBMCs. In DNA form, the CDR3 reads TGTGCCAGTAGTTTCGGACTAGCGGGGGGGCTGAATGAGCAGTTCTTC. Translating gives CASSFGLAGGLNEQFF.